This paragraph covers one T cell receptor beta chain sequence. The data were obtained in a study of blood T cell repertoires in COVID-19. As for the study in general: The United States, Italy and Spain supplied acute and convalescent COVID-19 samples. The cDNA or gDNA used as material had been derived from T cells, B-cell-depleted T cells, or PBMCs.

Authors' data handling: The assay estimated nucleated cells by amplifying reference gene primers. Method: immunoSEQ multiplex PCR; TCRdb's copy keeps in-frame clones and lacks some. V and J calls and clone size are given by that table; D and trimming were obtained from the DNA. The sample holds around 200,000 clones, 75% to 90% seen once. Trimming at V came to 7 bases and at J to 2 bases, leaving 8 bases not matched to a gene. The V gene's germline CDR1 is MDHEN and CDR2 SYDVKM. The CDR3 is made up of 16 amino acids. The chain joins TRBV28 to TRBJ2-3; 11 bases fit TRBD2. This receptor was taken from a human donor with active or convalescent COVID-19. The donor label of this sample is uncertain. Sequencing input: peripheral blood. CDR3: CASNQLAGAYTDTQYF. CDR3 nucleotides: TGTGCCAGCAATCAACTAGCGGGGGCCTACACAGATACGCAGTATTTT.